This entry concerns a single T cell receptor (beta chain). In the original analysis: Researchers report that nucleated cell counts were estimated from reference gene primer amplification. Libraries were prepared by immunoSEQ multiplex PCR; TCRdb keeps only in-frame clonotypes and omits some of them. That table gives V, J and clone size, and the DNA gave D and trimming. The sample lists tens of thousands of clones, about 82% seen once, with around 4% in the top ten. The age range of participants was about 18 to 100 years, with residence in about two dozen US areas. This specimen belongs to a study of blood T cell repertoires in COVID-19. V was trimmed by 5 bases and J by 5 bases, leaving 9 bases between them. CDR3 size: 12 residues. In germline, CDR1 is PRHDT, CDR2 FYEKMQ (reference sequence).

Sequences were obtained from PBMCs or T cells enriched from blood (not recorded which). This TCR came from a woman between 40 and 55 years old with acute COVID-19. The V gene is TRBV13, the J gene TRBJ1-1; D might be TRBD1 (5 bases). In DNA, the CDR3 is TGTGCCAGCAGCCCCCAGGGTACTGAAGCTTTCTTT. Translation: CASSPQGTEAFF.